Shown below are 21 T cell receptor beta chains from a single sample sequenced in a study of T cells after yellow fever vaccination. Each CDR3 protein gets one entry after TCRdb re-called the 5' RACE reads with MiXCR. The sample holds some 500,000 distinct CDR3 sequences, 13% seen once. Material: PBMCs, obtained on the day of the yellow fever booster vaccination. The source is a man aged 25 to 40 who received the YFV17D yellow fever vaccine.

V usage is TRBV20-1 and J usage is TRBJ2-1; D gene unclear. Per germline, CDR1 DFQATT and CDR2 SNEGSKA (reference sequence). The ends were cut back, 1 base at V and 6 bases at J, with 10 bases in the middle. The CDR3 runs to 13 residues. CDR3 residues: CSARGMRTNEQFF. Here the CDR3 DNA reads TGCAGTGCTAGAGGGATGAGAACCAATGAGCAGTTCTTC.

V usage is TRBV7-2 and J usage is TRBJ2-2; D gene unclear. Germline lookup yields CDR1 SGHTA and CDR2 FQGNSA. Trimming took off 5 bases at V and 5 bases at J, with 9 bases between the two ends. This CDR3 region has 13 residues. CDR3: CASSPWGTGELFF. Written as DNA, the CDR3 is TGTGCCAGCAGCCCCTGGGGAACCGGGGAGCTGTTTTTT. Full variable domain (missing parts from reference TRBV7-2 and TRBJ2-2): GAGVSQSPSNKVTEKGKDVELRCDPISGHTALYWYRQSLGQGLEFLIYFQGNSAPDKSGLPSDRFSAERTGGSVSTLTIQRTQQEDSAVYLCASSPWGTGELFFGEGSRLTVL.

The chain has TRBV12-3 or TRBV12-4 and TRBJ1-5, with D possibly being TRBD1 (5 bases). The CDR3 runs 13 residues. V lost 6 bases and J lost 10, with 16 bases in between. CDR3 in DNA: TGTGCCAGCAGCCTTAACTCCCAGGGACCCCAGCATTTT. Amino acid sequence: CASSLNSQGPQHF.

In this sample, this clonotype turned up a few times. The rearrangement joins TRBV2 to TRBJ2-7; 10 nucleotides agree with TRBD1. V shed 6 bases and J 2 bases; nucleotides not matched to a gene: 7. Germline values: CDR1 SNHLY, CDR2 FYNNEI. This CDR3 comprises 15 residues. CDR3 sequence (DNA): TGTGCCAGCAGCGCCGGAGGACAGGGGGCCTACGAGCAGTACTTC. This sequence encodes CASSAGGQGAYEQYF.

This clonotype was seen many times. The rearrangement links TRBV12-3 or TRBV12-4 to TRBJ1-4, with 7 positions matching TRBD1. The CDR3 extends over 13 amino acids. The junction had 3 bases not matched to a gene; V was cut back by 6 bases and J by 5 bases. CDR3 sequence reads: CASSGTANEKLFF. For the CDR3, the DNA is TGTGCCAGCAGCGGGACAGCCAATGAAAAACTGTTTTTT.

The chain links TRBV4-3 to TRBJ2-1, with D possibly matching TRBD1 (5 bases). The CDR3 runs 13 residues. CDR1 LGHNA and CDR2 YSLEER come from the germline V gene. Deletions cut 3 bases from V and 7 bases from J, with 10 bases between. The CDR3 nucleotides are TGCGCCAGCAGCCAGGACAAAGTAAATGAGCAGTTCTTC. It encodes CASSQDKVNEQFF.

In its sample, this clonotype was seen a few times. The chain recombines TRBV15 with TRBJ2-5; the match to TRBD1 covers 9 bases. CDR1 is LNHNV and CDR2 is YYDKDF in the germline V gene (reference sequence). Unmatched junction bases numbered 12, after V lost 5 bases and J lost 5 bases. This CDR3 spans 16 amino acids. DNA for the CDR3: TGTGCCACCAGCCGGTTGCCGGGACAGGGAGGGGAGACCCAGTACTTC. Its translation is CATSRLPGQGGETQYF.

The CDR3 is CAISENYEQYF. CDR3 in DNA: TGTGCCATCAGTGAGAACTACGAGCAGTACTTC. The V and J genes are TRBV10-3 and TRBJ2-7, with no clear D. Deletions cut 2 bases from V and 3 bases from J, with 2 bases between. Germline CDR1 is ENHRY and CDR2 is SYGVKD. The CDR3 runs to 11 residues.

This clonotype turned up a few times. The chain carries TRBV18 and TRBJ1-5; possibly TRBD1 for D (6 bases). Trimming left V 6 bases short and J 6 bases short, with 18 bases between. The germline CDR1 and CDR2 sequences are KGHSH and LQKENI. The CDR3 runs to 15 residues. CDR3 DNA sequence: TGTGCCAGCTCGCCCTCGGGGGGGGGCCGTCAGCCCCAGCATTTT. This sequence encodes CASSPSGGGRQPQHF.

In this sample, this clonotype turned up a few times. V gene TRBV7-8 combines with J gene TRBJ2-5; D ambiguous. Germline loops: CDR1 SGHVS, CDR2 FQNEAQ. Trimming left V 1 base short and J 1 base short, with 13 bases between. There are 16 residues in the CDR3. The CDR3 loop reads CASSLEGVSRQETQYF. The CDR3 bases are TGTGCCAGCAGCTTAGAGGGCGTTAGCCGCCAAGAGACCCAGTACTTC. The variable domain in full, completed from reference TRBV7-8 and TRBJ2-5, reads GAGVSQSPRYKVAKRGQDVALRCDPISGHVSLFWYQQALGQGPEFLTYFQNEAQLDKSGLPSDRFFAERPEGSVSTLKIQRTQQEDSAVYLCASSLEGVSRQETQYFGPGTRLLVL.

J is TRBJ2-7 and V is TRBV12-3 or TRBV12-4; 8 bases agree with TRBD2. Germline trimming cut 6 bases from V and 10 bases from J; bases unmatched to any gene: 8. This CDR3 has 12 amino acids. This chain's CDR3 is CASRAGDRTQYF. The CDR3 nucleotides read TGTGCCAGCAGAGCGGGAGACAGGACACAGTACTTC.

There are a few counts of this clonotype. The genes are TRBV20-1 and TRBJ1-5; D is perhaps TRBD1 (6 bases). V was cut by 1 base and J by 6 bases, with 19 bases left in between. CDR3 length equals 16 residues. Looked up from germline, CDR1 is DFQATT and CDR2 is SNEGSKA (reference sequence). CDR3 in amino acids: CSARVGVGAGAQPQHF. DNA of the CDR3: TGCAGTGCTAGAGTAGGTGTTGGGGCAGGGGCTCAGCCCCAGCATTTT.

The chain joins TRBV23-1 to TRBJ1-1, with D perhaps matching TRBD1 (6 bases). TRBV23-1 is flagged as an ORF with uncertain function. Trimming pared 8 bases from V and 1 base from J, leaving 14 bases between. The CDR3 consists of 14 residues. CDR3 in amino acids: CASPRGGKNTEAFF. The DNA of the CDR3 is TGCGCCAGCCCCCGAGGGGGGAAGAACACTGAAGCTTTCTTT.

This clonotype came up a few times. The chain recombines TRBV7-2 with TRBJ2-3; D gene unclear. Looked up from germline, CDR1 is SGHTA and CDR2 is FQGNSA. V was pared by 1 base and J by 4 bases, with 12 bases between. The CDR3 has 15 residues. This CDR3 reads CASSLETMLSDTQYF. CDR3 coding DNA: TGTGCCAGCAGCTTAGAGACCATGTTGTCAGATACGCAGTATTTT.

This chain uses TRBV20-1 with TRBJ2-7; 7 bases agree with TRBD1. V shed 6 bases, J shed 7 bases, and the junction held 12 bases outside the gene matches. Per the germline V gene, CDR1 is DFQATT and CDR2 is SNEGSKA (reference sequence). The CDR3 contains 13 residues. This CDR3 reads CSASRGQSLEQYF. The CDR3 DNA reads TGCAGTGCCTCCCGGGGACAGTCCTTGGAGCAGTACTTC.

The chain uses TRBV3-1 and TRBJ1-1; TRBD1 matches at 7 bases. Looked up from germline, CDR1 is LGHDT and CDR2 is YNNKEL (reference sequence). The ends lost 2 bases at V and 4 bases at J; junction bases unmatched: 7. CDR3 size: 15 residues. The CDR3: CASSQPGGATTEAFF. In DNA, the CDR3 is TGTGCCAGCAGCCAACCAGGGGGTGCGACCACTGAAGCTTTCTTT.

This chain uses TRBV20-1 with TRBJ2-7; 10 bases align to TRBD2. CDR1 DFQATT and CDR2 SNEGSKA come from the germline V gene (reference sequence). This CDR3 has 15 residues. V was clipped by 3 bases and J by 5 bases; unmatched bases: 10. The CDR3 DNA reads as TGCAGTGCTAGTGTACCGGGACTAGCGATCCACGAGCAGTACTTC. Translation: CSASVPGLAIHEQYF.

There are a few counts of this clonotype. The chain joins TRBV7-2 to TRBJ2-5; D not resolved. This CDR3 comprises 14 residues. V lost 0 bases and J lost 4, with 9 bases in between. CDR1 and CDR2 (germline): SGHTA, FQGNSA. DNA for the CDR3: TGTGCCAGCAGCTTAGCTCTCTTCCGAGAGACCCAGTACTTC. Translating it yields CASSLALFRETQYF.

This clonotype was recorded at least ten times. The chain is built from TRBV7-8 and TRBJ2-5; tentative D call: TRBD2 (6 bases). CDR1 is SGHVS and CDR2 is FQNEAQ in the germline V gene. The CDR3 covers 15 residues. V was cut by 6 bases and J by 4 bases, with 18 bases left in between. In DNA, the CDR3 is TGTGCCAGCAGTCCGAACCCGGACTATGGAGAGACCCAGTACTTC. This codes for CASSPNPDYGETQYF.

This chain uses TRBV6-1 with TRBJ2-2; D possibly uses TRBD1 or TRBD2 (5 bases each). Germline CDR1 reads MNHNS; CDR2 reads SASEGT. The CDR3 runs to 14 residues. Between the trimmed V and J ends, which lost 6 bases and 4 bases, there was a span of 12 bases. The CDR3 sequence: CASSFGTVTGELFF. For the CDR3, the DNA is TGTGCCAGCAGCTTCGGGACGGTCACCGGGGAGCTGTTTTTT.

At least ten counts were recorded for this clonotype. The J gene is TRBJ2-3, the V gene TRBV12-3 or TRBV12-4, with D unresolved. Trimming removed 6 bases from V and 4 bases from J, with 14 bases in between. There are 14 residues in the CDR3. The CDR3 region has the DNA TGTGCCAGCAGCTCGCATAGTAGTTCAGATACGCAGTATTTT. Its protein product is CASSSHSSSDTQYF.